The sequence of this T cell receptor (beta chain) was determined in a study of T cell changes during pregnancy in multiple sclerosis. The CDR3 has 16 amino acids. After removal of 3 bases from V and 6 bases from J, the junction contained 7 bases not matched to a gene. Germline loops: CDR1 LGHNA, CDR2 YNFKEQ. Sequenced by immunoSEQ multiplex PCR; TCRdb stores in-frame clones only, minus some. The data show around 39,000 clones, roughly 92% seen once. The origin of this receptor is a female donor with multiple sclerosis, enrolled in a pregnancy study. The sequenced material came from PBMCs (not recorded whether the cells were cultured). The rearrangement uses TRBV4-2 and TRBJ1-4; 10 nucleotides agree with TRBD1. The CDR3 nucleotides are TGTGCCAGCAGCCAGGCGACCGGGACAGGGGATGAAAAACTGTTTTTT. Protein: CASSQATGTGDEKLFF.